This is a list of T cell receptor beta chains from one sample in a study of blood T cell repertoires in COVID-19. Sequencing used immunoSEQ multiplex PCR; TCRdb keeps in-frame clones, though not all of them. The table includes fewer than 150,000 clones, around four fifths detected once. The sample comprised peripheral blood. Source of these receptors: a human donor in a cohort sampled during active COVID-19. Each CDR3 is given with its conserved first and last residue. The order of the fields is V gene, J gene, CDR3 length, CDR3 protein.

V: TRBV19
J: TRBJ1-1
length: 15
CDR3: CASSKDPTGGTEAFF

V: TRBV19
J: TRBJ2-7
length: 14
CDR3: CASSMGGVSYEQYF

V: TRBV9
J: TRBJ2-1
length: 19
CDR3: CASSKRTVGGDGRDNEQFF

V: TRBV11-2
J: TRBJ2-7
length: 15
CDR3: CASSLTVYGSYEQYF

V: TRBV5-5
J: TRBJ2-2
length: 16
CDR3: CASSGSGGVYTGELFF

V: TRBV11-2
J: TRBJ1-2
length: 15
CDR3: CASSLDRVPNYGYTF

V: TRBV5-1
J: TRBJ2-5
length: 14
CDR3: CASSPGGQFETQYF

V: TRBV30
J: TRBJ2-2
length: 13
CDR3: CAWSVGSTGELFF

V: TRBV6-6
J: TRBJ2-3
length: 13
CDR3: CASRDSLTDTQYF

V: TRBV5-4
J: TRBJ1-2
length: 15
CDR3: CASSYTLQALGGYTF

V: TRBV6-6
J: TRBJ2-5
length: 16
CDR3: CASSYPVGGGQETQYF

V: TRBV4-2
J: TRBJ1-1
length: 14
CDR3: CASSQEGQGTEAFF

V: TRBV5-1
J: TRBJ2-7
length: 13
CDR3: CASSLAGSYEQYF

V: TRBV3-1/TRBV3-2
J: TRBJ2-3
length: 13
CDR3: CASSQGTSSTQYF